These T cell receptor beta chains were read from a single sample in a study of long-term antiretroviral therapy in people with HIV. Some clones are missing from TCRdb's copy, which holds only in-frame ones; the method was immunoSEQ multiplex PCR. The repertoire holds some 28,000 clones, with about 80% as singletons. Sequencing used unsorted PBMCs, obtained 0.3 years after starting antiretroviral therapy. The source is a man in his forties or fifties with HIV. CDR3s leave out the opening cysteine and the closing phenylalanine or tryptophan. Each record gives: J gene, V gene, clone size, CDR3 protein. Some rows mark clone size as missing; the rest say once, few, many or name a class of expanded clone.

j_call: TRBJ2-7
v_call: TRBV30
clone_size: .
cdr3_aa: AWSGGLGHYEQY

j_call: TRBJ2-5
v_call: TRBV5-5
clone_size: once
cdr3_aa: ASSLGAGRQETQY

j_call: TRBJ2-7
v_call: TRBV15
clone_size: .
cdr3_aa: ATSRRSPGYQGGEQY

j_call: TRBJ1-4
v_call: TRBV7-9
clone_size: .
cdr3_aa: ASSPRQGSNEKLF

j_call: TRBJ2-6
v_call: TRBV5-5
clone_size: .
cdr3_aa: ASSSGTFSGANVLT

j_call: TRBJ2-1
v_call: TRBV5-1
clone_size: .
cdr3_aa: ASSFFRTTRWNEQF

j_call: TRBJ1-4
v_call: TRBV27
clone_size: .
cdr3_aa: ASSFTRENEKLF

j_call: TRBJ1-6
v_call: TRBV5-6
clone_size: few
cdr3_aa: ASSLMDSPLH

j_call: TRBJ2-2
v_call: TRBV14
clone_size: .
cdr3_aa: ASSPFRGGELF

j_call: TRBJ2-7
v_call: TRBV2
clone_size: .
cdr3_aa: ASSEGQGHEQY

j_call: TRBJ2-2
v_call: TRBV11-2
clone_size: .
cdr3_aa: ARPLYGSGNTGELF